Listed here are 21 T cell receptor beta chains from one sample, sequenced in a study of control samples from healthy donors and cancer patients. The data were produced by immunoSEQ multiplex PCR, yet TCRdb's version contains in-frame clones alone and is incomplete. The profile shows tens of thousands of clones, roughly nine tenths of them singletons. Source material: PBMCs. These receptors originate from a man aged 35-49 years with colorectal cancer.

The CDR3 spells CASSHGLRGYGYTF. For the CDR3, the DNA is TGCGCCAGCAGCCATGGACTCAGGGGCTATGGCTACACCTTC. This chain uses TRBV4-3 with TRBJ1-2; TRBD1 is a possible D gene (6 bases). V was shortened by 3 bases and J by 4 bases, with 12 bases between the two germline ends. This CDR3 contains 14 residues. CDR1 and CDR2 (germline): LGHNA, YSLEER.

CDR3 in amino acids: CASSLDLDRVRETQYF. The CDR3 DNA is TGCGCCAGCAGCTTGGACCTAGACAGGGTGAGGGAGACCCAGTACTTC. The chain recombines TRBV5-1 with TRBJ2-5; 7 positions agree with TRBD1. V dropped 0 bases and J dropped 5; count of bases not matched to a gene: 10. CDR3 size: 16 residues. Germline CDR1 SGHRS, CDR2 YFSETQ.

The chain is built from TRBV4-1 and TRBJ1-1, with 7 positions matching TRBD1. The CDR3 spans 15 residues. The germline V gene has CDR1 MGHRA and CDR2 YSYEKL. Trimming cost V 0 bases and J 0 bases; bases outside gene matches: 1. Written as DNA, the CDR3 is TGCGCCAGCAGCCAAGATGGGACAGTGAACACTGAAGCTTTCTTT. This sequence encodes CASSQDGTVNTEAFF.

The rearrangement joins TRBV5-1 to TRBJ2-1; 8 nucleotides agree with TRBD1. V shed 4 bases, J shed 4 bases, and the junction held 7 bases outside the gene matches. CDR1 is SGHRS, CDR2 YFSETQ, per germline. The CDR3 contains 15 residues. This chain's CDR3 is CASSHSRTGYNEQFF. CDR3 DNA sequence: TGCGCCAGCAGCCACAGCCGGACAGGGTACAATGAGCAGTTCTTC.

The rearrangement joins TRBV28 to TRBJ1-2, with D possibly TRBD1 on 5 matching bases. The germline V and J ends were trimmed by 5 bases and 6 bases, with 13 bases remaining between them. The CDR3 has 13 residues. Looked up from germline, CDR1 is MDHEN and CDR2 is SYDVKM. CDR3: CASSMWGPDGYTF. In nucleotides, the CDR3 is TGTGCCAGCAGTATGTGGGGACCTGATGGCTACACCTTC.

V usage is TRBV4-1 and J usage is TRBJ2-5; 11 nucleotides match TRBD2. This CDR3 is built from 16 residues. With 6 bases clipped from V and 2 bases from J, the junction kept 8 bases outside the gene matches. Germline CDR1 is MGHRA and CDR2 is YSYEKL. The CDR3 protein is CASRPTWTSGQETQYF. CDR3 sequence (DNA): TGCGCCAGCAGGCCGACGTGGACTAGCGGGCAAGAGACCCAGTACTTC.

The chain employs TRBV18 and TRBJ1-2; D remains unclear. The V and J ends lost 3 bases and 5 bases respectively, with 10 bases between them. Germline-derived CDR1 and CDR2 are KGHSH and LQKENI. This CDR3 is 13 amino acids long. The DNA of the CDR3 is TGTGCCAGCTCACCTCCCGTCTTATATGGCTACACCTTC. This codes for CASSPPVLYGYTF.

The chain is built from TRBV19 and TRBJ2-7; a weak D match, TRBD1 (5 bases). Trimming took 2 bases from V and 0 from J, leaving 8 bases between them. The CDR3 runs to 14 residues. Germline values: CDR1 LNHDA, CDR2 SQIVND (reference sequence). CDR3 sequence: CASSIKRGSYEQYF. The CDR3 DNA is TGTGCCAGTAGTATAAAAAGGGGCTCCTACGAGCAGTACTTC.

V is TRBV7-6 and J is TRBJ2-1; no firm D call. CDR1 is SGHVS, CDR2 FNYEAQ, per germline. The germline V and J ends were trimmed by 4 bases and 4 bases, with 14 bases remaining between them. This CDR3 is built from 15 residues. The CDR3 nucleotides are TGTGCCAGCAGCTCCTCCTCGACTGGATACAATGAGCAGTTCTTC. Protein sequence: CASSSSSTGYNEQFF.

The V call is TRBV30, the J call TRBJ1-1; D gene ambiguous. The germline gives CDR1 GTSNPN, CDR2 SVGIG (reference sequence). This CDR3 has 13 amino acids. V was clipped by 4 bases and J by 0 bases, with 9 bases between them. The chain's CDR3 is CAWIASMNTEAFF. In nucleotides, the CDR3 is TGTGCCTGGATAGCCAGCATGAACACTGAAGCTTTCTTT.

This clone was observed once. The V gene is TRBV3-1 (or the pseudogene TRBV3-2), the J gene TRBJ2-7; TRBD1 matches at 7 bases. V dropped 0 bases and J dropped 5; count of bases not matched to a gene: 4. The germline V gene encodes CDR1 LGHDT and CDR2 YNNKEL (reference sequence). This CDR3 contains 14 residues. CDR3 amino acids: CASSQDQGQNEQYF. DNA of the CDR3: TGTGCCAGCAGCCAAGATCAGGGACAGAACGAGCAGTACTTC.

The CDR3 sequence: CASRESGRSTDTQYF. The DNA for the CDR3 is TGTGCCAGCAGGGAGAGCGGGAGAAGCACAGATACGCAGTATTTT. J is TRBJ2-3 and V is TRBV25-1; TRBD2 aligns across 8 bases. This CDR3 is built from 15 residues. V trimming: 6 bases; J trimming: 0 bases; junction bases outside the gene matches: 5. Germline loops: CDR1 MGHDK, CDR2 SYGVNS.

Judged by abundance, this clone is medium-sized. The rearrangement joins TRBV10-3 to TRBJ2-7, with D perhaps matching TRBD1 (6 bases). There are 13 residues in the CDR3. The ends were cut back, 5 bases at V and 0 bases at J, with 8 bases in the middle. Germline CDR1 and CDR2: ENHRY and SYGVKD. As DNA, the CDR3 is TGTGCCATCAGTCTGGGGGCCTCCTACGAGCAGTACTTC. Protein: CAISLGASYEQYF.

This chain connects TRBV7-6 to TRBJ2-5; D unresolved. Germline-derived CDR1 and CDR2 are SGHVS and FNYEAQ. This CDR3 has 15 amino acids. Trimming pared 1 base from V and 5 bases from J, leaving 14 bases between. CDR3 DNA: TGTGCCAGCAGCTTAGACAGCCGATACCCCGAGACCCAGTACTTC. Translation: CASSLDSRYPETQYF.

CDR3 coding DNA: TGTGCCAGCAGCTTAGATGAAATTGTGGAGACCCAGTACTTC. Protein: CASSLDEIVETQYF. This chain links TRBV11-3 with TRBJ2-5; D is ambiguous. V was clipped by 0 bases and J by 5 bases, with 10 bases between them. Looked up from germline, CDR1 is SGHNT and CDR2 is YENEEA. The CDR3 consists of 14 residues. Supplemented by reference TRBV11-3 and TRBJ2-5, the full variable domain reads EAGVVQSPRYKIIEKKQPVAFWCNPISGHNTLYWYLQNLGQGPELLIRYENEEAVDDSQLPKDRFSAERLKGVDSTLKIQPAELGDSAVYLCASSLDEIVETQYFGPGTRLLVL.

V is TRBV11-3 and J is TRBJ1-1; a possible D gene is TRBD1 (5 bases). Deletions cut 1 base from V and 5 bases from J, with 14 bases between. CDR3 length: 15 residues. Germline CDR1 reads SGHNT; CDR2 reads YENEEA. Written as DNA, the CDR3 is TGTGCCAGCAGCTTAGCGTCAGGGAGTCGAACTGAAGCTTTCTTT. It specifies CASSLASGSRTEAFF.

The genes are TRBV5-1 and TRBJ2-1; perhaps TRBD2 as D (6 bases). This CDR3 is built from 15 residues. Germline V CDR1 and CDR2: SGHRS, YFSETQ. V gave up 4 bases and J gave up 2 bases, with 13 bases separating them. Here the CDR3 DNA reads TGCGCCAGCAGCCCTCGGGTAGCGGCCTACAATGAGCAGTTCTTC. Translating it yields CASSPRVAAYNEQFF.

The chain is built from TRBV19 and TRBJ1-1; D is unclear. Germline V CDR1 and CDR2: LNHDA, SQIVND (reference sequence). Trimming stripped 3 bases from V and 5 bases from J, with 10 bases between. The CDR3 spans 13 residues. The CDR3 sequence is CASSINLGTEAFF. The CDR3 DNA is TGTGCCAGTAGTATCAACCTGGGGACTGAAGCTTTCTTT.

The CDR3 loop is CASSSTGQGVAKNIQYF. The CDR3, as DNA: TGTGCCAGCAGCTCCACCGGACAGGGGGTGGCCAAAAACATTCAGTACTTC. This chain connects TRBV7-9 to TRBJ2-4; 10 positions match TRBD1. CDR3 size: 17 residues. Germline loops: CDR1 SEHNR, CDR2 FQNEAQ (reference sequence). V was clipped by 4 bases and J by 1 base; unmatched bases: 7.

V is TRBV3-1 (or the pseudogene TRBV3-2) and J is TRBJ1-2, with TRBD1 as a possible D gene (6 bases). Germline CDR1 reads LGHDT; CDR2 reads YNNKEL (reference sequence). The CDR3 loop spans 16 amino acids. Trimming removed 4 bases from V and 4 bases from J, with 19 bases in between. As DNA, the CDR3 is TGTGCCAGCAGCCTTGGGTCTCAGGGGACGACCTATGGCTACACCTTC. Its translation: CASSLGSQGTTYGYTF.

The rearrangement uses TRBV4-3 and TRBJ2-7, with 7 bases lining up with TRBD2. Germline V gene data show CDR1 as LGHNA and CDR2 as YSLEER. The CDR3 runs 16 residues. Trimming removed 0 bases from V and 1 base from J; junction bases left unmatched: 6. CDR3 in amino acids: CASSQELGLGSYEQYF. The CDR3 bases are TGCGCCAGCAGCCAAGAACTAGGACTAGGTTCCTACGAGCAGTACTTC.